These 8 T cell receptor beta chains originate from one sample sequenced in a study of early T cells in non-severe SARS-CoV-2 infection. TCRdb passed the 5' RACE reads through MiXCR, listing each CDR3 protein once. The data show 55,000 to 80,000 distinct CDR3 sequences, 12% seen once. The sequenced material came from whole blood. The receptors derive from an adult who was a healthcare worker with PCR-confirmed SARS-CoV-2 infection or an uninfected control (not recorded which).

This clonotype was observed at least ten times. CDR3 nucleotide sequence: TGTGCCAGCAGCTTAGAAGAGGAAGGTGAAGCTTTCTTT. It is translated as CASSLEEEGEAFF. The chain combines TRBV11-3 with TRBJ1-1, with D unresolved. The V end lost 0 bases, the J end lost 7 bases, and 9 bases lay between the germline ends. This CDR3 comprises 13 residues. The germline V gene has CDR1 SGHNT and CDR2 YENEEA.

Worth noting for this clonotype: A much larger clone differs by one base, so this may be a read error. This chain uses TRBV20-1 with TRBJ2-1; D is ambiguous. CDR3 length: 16 amino acids. CDR1 DFQATT and CDR2 SNEGSKA come from the germline V gene (reference sequence). Trimming left V 4 bases short and J 0 bases short, with 16 bases between. The chain's CDR3 is CSATSPEGRSYNEQFF. Here the CDR3 DNA reads TGCAGTGCTACTTCGCCGGAAGGGCGCTCCTACAATGAGCAGTTCTTC.

The CDR3 bases are TGTGCCAGCAGCGGACCCGGGACTAGCCCCACAGATACGCAGTATTTT. Amino acid sequence: CASSGPGTSPTDTQYF. The rearrangement joins TRBV7-2 to TRBJ2-3, with 9 positions matching TRBD2. The CDR3 sequence is 16 residues long. Germline-derived CDR1 and CDR2 are SGHTA and FQGNSA. The junction had 8 bases not matched to a gene; V was cut back by 5 bases and J by 2 bases.

This clonotype has just a few counts. CDR3 amino acids: CAIREDTQETQYF. CDR3 in DNA: TGTGCCATCAGGGAGGACACCCAAGAGACCCAGTACTTC. The chain couples TRBV10-3 to TRBJ2-5, with D perhaps being TRBD1 or TRBD2 (5 bases each). The germline gives CDR1 ENHRY, CDR2 SYGVKD. The CDR3 sequence is 13 residues long. V was pared by 6 bases and J by 1 base, with 9 bases between.

The chain has TRBV6-1 and TRBJ1-1, with D unclear. This CDR3 contains 13 residues. Trimming removed 4 bases at V and 0 bases at J, with 6 bases between. Germline V gives CDR1 MNHNS, CDR2 SASEGT. CDR3 nucleotides: TGTGCCAGCAGTGCGGTCATGAACACTGAAGCTTTCTTT. Residues: CASSAVMNTEAFF.

This clonotype has a handful of counts. The chain carries TRBV12-5 and TRBJ2-7; D gene unclear. The CDR3 is 11 residues long. V was shortened by 5 bases and J by 7 bases, with 9 bases between the two germline ends. Germline V gene data show CDR1 as LGHNT and CDR2 as FRNRAP. The CDR3 region has the DNA TGTGCTAGTGGTCCCCTGAGGGAGCAGTACTTC. It translates to CASGPLREQYF.

The table lists this clonotype with a few counts. The chain carries TRBV10-3 and TRBJ2-5; tentative D call: TRBD2 (6 bases). Deletions cut 4 bases from V and 2 bases from J, with 14 bases between. The CDR3 sequence is 15 residues long. Germline lookup yields CDR1 ENHRY and CDR2 SYGVKD. Here the CDR3 reads CAISGSGTVQETQYF. The CDR3 DNA is TGTGCCATCAGTGGTTCGGGGACTGTACAAGAGACCCAGTACTTC.

This clonotype occurred many times. The chain combines TRBV9 with TRBJ1-1, with a weak D call TRBD1 (5 bases). CDR3 size: 14 residues. V was clipped by 0 bases and J by 4 bases, with 10 bases between them. Germline V gene sequence: CDR1 SGDLS, CDR2 YYNGEE. The CDR3 region has the DNA TGTGCCAGCAGCGTAGTCAATGGGGCCACTGAAGCTTTCTTT. Translating gives CASSVVNGATEAFF.